This TCR beta chain was captured by sequencing in a study of T-cell memory formation after mild COVID-19. Whole-study results and caveats: Specificity for SARS-CoV-2 was not confirmed among the second-wave clones peaking on day 37.

Via MiXCR, TCRdb re-called the 5' RACE reads, giving one row per CDR3 protein. The sample consists of roughly 500,000 distinct CDR3 sequences, around 21% of them appearing once. On this clonotype itself: Its target is unknown.

Sequenced material: PBMCs or a T cell subset sorted from them (not recorded which). The sequence came from an adult woman who had mild COVID-19 (a few samples of this study predate the infection). Cell type and time point are not known.

This chain's CDR3 is CSARDSKGTGETQYF. For the CDR3, the DNA is TGCAGTGCTAGAGACTCAAAGGGTACGGGAGAGACCCAGTACTTC. The chain couples TRBV20-1 to TRBJ2-5; the D is unclear. Germline assignment: CDR1 DFQATT and CDR2 SNEGSKA (reference sequence). The CDR3 sequence is 15 residues long. The V end was cut by 0 bases, the J end by 4 bases, with 15 bases between.